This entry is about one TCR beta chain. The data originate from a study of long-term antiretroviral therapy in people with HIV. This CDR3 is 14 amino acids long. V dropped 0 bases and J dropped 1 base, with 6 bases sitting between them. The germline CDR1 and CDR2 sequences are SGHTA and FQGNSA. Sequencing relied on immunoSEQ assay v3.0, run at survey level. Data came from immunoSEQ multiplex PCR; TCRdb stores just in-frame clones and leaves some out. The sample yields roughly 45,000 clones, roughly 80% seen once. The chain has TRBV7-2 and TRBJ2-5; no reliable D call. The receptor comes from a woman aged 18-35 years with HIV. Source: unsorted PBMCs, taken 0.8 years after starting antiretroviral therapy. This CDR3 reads CASSLALGQETQYF. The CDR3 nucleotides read TGTGCCAGCAGCTTAGCGCTTGGCCAAGAGACCCAGTACTTC.